Listed here are 29 T cell receptor beta chains from one sample, sequenced in a study of T cells after posttransplantation cyclophosphamide. Treatment was busulfan-fludarabine conditioning, a marrow graft, and cyclophosphamide on days +3 and +4. TCRdb's table, derived via immunoSEQ multiplex PCR, lists solely in-frame clones and lacks some. In the table there are roughly 4,800 clones, about 72% of which are singletons. Here the sequenced sample was PBMCs, taken 362 days after allogeneic stem cell transplant with posttransplant cyclophosphamide. The receptors stem from a male patient aged 55-69 years who received an allogeneic stem cell transplant from an unrelated donor, was CMV-positive, and had acute GVHD only. Some T cells may possibly be graft donor cells.

The chain recombines TRBV28 with TRBJ1-5, with D perhaps TRBD1 (5 bases). CDR3 length: 14 amino acids. Trimming took off 3 bases at V and 5 bases at J, with 11 bases between the two ends. Germline V gene sequence: CDR1 MDHEN, CDR2 SYDVKM. CDR3 sequence reads: CASSLADSYQPQHF. The CDR3 DNA follows: TGTGCCAGCAGTTTGGCCGACAGCTATCAGCCCCAGCATTTT.

The chain links TRBV28 to TRBJ2-1; TRBD2 aligns across 10 bases. Germline assignment: CDR1 MDHEN and CDR2 SYDVKM. V lost 3 bases and J lost 14; bases outside the gene matches: 7. The CDR3 has 13 residues. The chain's CDR3 is CASSLSGGDIKFF. The CDR3 DNA is TGTGCCAGCAGTTTGAGCGGGGGGGATATTAAGTTCTTC. The variable domain in full, with the rest retrieved from reference TRBV28 and TRBJ2-1, is DVKVTQSSRYLVKRTGEKVFLECVQDMDHENMFWYRQDPGLGLRLIYFSYDVKMKEKGDIPEGYSVSREKKERFSLILESASTNQTSMYLCASSLSGGDIKFFGPGTRLTVL.

The chain joins TRBV5-1 to TRBJ2-5; weak D call: TRBD2 (6 bases). The tail of the sequence fits TRBJ2-7 better, so the J call may be wrong. Germline CDR1 and CDR2: SGHRS and YFSETQ. The CDR3 runs to 17 residues. Here the CDR3 reads CASSPSGVGPAIYEQYF. The CDR3, as DNA: TGCGCCAGCAGCCCCTCGGGGGTGGGTCCCGCAATCTACGAGCAGTACTTC.

The J gene is TRBJ2-1, the V gene TRBV5-4; the D gene is possibly TRBD2 (6 bases). This CDR3 contains 12 residues. The germline V and J ends were trimmed by 4 bases and 8 bases, with 10 bases remaining between them. The germline gives CDR1 SGHNT, CDR2 YYREEE (reference sequence). The CDR3 here is CASSPGVDEQFF. In DNA form, the CDR3 reads TGTGCCAGCAGCCCGGGAGTGGATGAGCAGTTCTTC.

V gene TRBV5-4 combines with J gene TRBJ2-7; 11 bases fit TRBD2. Germline V gene sequence: CDR1 SGHNT, CDR2 YYREEE (reference sequence). CDR3 length: 15 amino acids. J was trimmed by 6 bases and V by 3 bases; bases with no gene match: 8. The CDR3 bases are TGTGCCAGCAGCTCCCGTGCACTAGCGGGGGCCGAGCAGTACTTC. The encoded protein is CASSSRALAGAEQYF.

This clone has just one count. V is TRBV28 and J is TRBJ2-5; maybe TRBD1 (5 bases). The end of the DNA fits TRBJ2-7 better, so the J call may be wrong. The CDR3 has 15 amino acids. The germline gives CDR1 MDHEN, CDR2 SYDVKM. In DNA form, the CDR3 reads TGTGCCAGCAGTCTCCCAGGGTCGCGGAACTACGAGCAGTACTTC. It codes for CASSLPGSRNYEQYF.

The chain joins TRBV5-1 to TRBJ2-5, with D perhaps TRBD1 (5 bases). The germline V and J ends were trimmed by 5 bases and 5 bases, with 16 bases remaining between them. The germline CDR1 and CDR2 sequences are SGHRS and YFSETQ. This CDR3 is 14 amino acids long. This CDR3 is CASRRDARGETQYF. The CDR3 bases are TGCGCCAGCAGACGAGACGCAAGGGGCGAGACCCAGTACTTC.

The CDR3 sequence: CAWSVTRASTDTQYF. The CDR3 DNA reads TGTGCCTGGAGTGTTACGCGGGCGAGCACAGATACGCAGTATTTT. The chain recombines TRBV30 with TRBJ2-3; weak D call: TRBD2 (5 bases). CDR3 length equals 15 residues. Germline V gives CDR1 GTSNPN, CDR2 SVGIG (reference sequence). Deletions cut 0 bases from V and 0 bases from J, with 10 bases between.

This clone showed up just once. V gene TRBV28 combines with J gene TRBJ1-3; maybe TRBD1 (6 bases). CDR1 is MDHEN, CDR2 SYDVKM, per germline. CDR3 length equals 15 residues. The V end was cut by 6 bases, the J end by 0 bases, with 12 bases between. The CDR3 region has the DNA TGTGCCAGCAGCCCAGGGGATTTCTCTGGAAACACCATATATTTT. Protein: CASSPGDFSGNTIYF.

This chain links TRBV5-4 with TRBJ2-5; D might be TRBD1 (6 bases). V gave up 4 bases and J gave up 5 bases, with 12 bases separating them. The CDR3 is 13 residues long. The germline V gene has CDR1 SGHNT and CDR2 YYREEE (reference sequence). CDR3 sequence reads: CASSPPGVETQYF. CDR3 nucleotide sequence: TGTGCCAGCAGCCCCCCAGGGGTCGAGACCCAGTACTTC.

The genes are TRBV9 and TRBJ2-3; 11 bases align to TRBD2. CDR3 length equals 18 residues. CDR1 SGDLS and CDR2 YYNGEE come from the germline V gene. V lost 4 bases to trimming and J lost 0 bases; unmatched junction nucleotides: 10. The DNA of the CDR3 is TGTGCCAGCAGCTCAAACCCTCGACTAGCGGGGAGCACAGATACGCAGTATTTT. The encoded protein is CASSSNPRLAGSTDTQYF.

The genes are TRBV19 and TRBJ2-3; D is possibly TRBD2 (6 bases). Trimming cost V 3 bases and J 7 bases, with 11 bases left between them. This CDR3 has 13 amino acids. CDR1 and CDR2 from the germline V gene are LNHDA and SQIVND (reference sequence). CDR3 sequence: CASSMLGGYTQYF. The CDR3 DNA sequence: TGTGCCAGTAGTATGTTGGGGGGTTATACGCAGTATTTT.

The rearrangement joins TRBV7-2 to TRBJ2-3; 11 positions match TRBD2. The CDR3 extends over 18 amino acids. V lost 5 bases, J lost 5 bases, and 15 bases stayed unmatched. The germline V gene has CDR1 SGHTA and CDR2 FQGNSA. CDR3 sequence: CASSQSGGSGGALDTQYF. Written as DNA, the CDR3 is TGTGCCAGCAGCCAGAGTGGTGGTAGCGGGGGGGCATTAGATACGCAGTATTTT.

This chain joins TRBV7-2 and TRBJ2-3; the D is unclear. This CDR3 is 13 amino acids long. Trimming removed 2 bases from V and 1 base from J, with 4 bases in between. Looked up from germline, CDR1 is SGHTA and CDR2 is FQGNSA. The CDR3 DNA sequence: TGTGCCAGCAGCTTATCTCGCACAGATACGCAGTATTTT. Amino acid sequence: CASSLSRTDTQYF.

This clone occurred a few times. The genes are TRBV11-3 and TRBJ2-1, with TRBD2 as a possible D gene (6 bases). The CDR3 loop spans 13 amino acids. Trimming shortened V by 1 base and J by 9 bases, and 10 bases separated the two germline ends. Germline CDR1 is SGHNT and CDR2 is YENEEA. The CDR3 loop reads CASSLGGRGEQFF. Written as DNA, the CDR3 is TGTGCCAGCAGCTTAGGAGGGCGGGGTGAGCAGTTCTTC. Supplemented by reference TRBV11-3 and TRBJ2-1, the full variable domain reads EAGVVQSPRYKIIEKKQPVAFWCNPISGHNTLYWYLQNLGQGPELLIRYENEEAVDDSQLPKDRFSAERLKGVDSTLKIQPAELGDSAVYLCASSLGGRGEQFFGPGTRLTVL.

V gene TRBV10-3 combines with J gene TRBJ2-3, with 7 positions matching TRBD1. V trimming: 6 bases; J trimming: 2 bases; junction bases outside the gene matches: 5. CDR1 and CDR2 (germline): ENHRY, SYGVKD. The CDR3 spans 14 residues. CDR3 coding DNA: TGTGCCATCAGCGAGACAGGGAACACAGATACGCAGTATTTT. Its translation: CAISETGNTDTQYF.

This chain uses TRBV30 with TRBJ2-3; 7 bases map to TRBD2. The junction had 3 bases not matched to a gene; V was cut back by 0 bases and J by 0 bases. CDR1 and CDR2 (germline): GTSNPN, SVGIG (reference sequence). This CDR3 region has 15 residues. CDR3 DNA sequence: TGTGCCTGGAGTGTACTAGCGTCCAGCACAGATACGCAGTATTTT. Translation: CAWSVLASSTDTQYF.

The rearrangement uses TRBV19 and TRBJ2-2; 8 bases fit TRBD2. Per the germline V gene, CDR1 is LNHDA and CDR2 is SQIVND (reference sequence). J was trimmed by 3 bases and V by 7 bases; bases with no gene match: 4. The CDR3 consists of 14 residues. The chain's CDR3 is CASTSGSDTGELFF. CDR3 in DNA: TGTGCCAGTACCAGCGGGAGCGACACCGGGGAGCTGTTTTTT.

This clone showed up just a few times. The chain has TRBV18 and TRBJ1-5; a possible D gene is TRBD1 (5 bases). The CDR3 is 13 residues long. V lost 4 bases, J lost 7 bases, and 11 bases lay in between. The germline V gene has CDR1 KGHSH and CDR2 LQKENI. The CDR3 here is CASSLTGQQPQHF. CDR3 sequence (DNA): TGTGCCAGCTCACTAACAGGTCAACAGCCCCAGCATTTT. Complete variable domain (other parts from reference TRBV18 and TRBJ1-5): NAGVMQNPRHLVRRRGQEARLRCSPMKGHSHVYWYRQLPEEGLKFMVYLQKENIIDESGMPKERFSAEFPKEGPSILRIQQVVRGDSAAYFCASSLTGQQPQHFGDGTRLSIL.

This clone was detected only once. The V call is TRBV7-8, the J call TRBJ2-5; no reliable D call. CDR1 is SGHVS, CDR2 FQNEAQ, per germline. V was pared by 1 base and J by 4 bases, with 16 bases between. The CDR3 totals 16 residues. The CDR3: CASSLGDTRKRETQYF. CDR3 nucleotides: TGTGCCAGCAGCTTAGGAGACACCAGAAAAAGAGAGACCCAGTACTTC.

V usage is TRBV4-1 and J usage is TRBJ1-5, with D uncertain. CDR1 is MGHRA and CDR2 is YSYEKL in the germline V gene. This CDR3 is 15 amino acids long. V shed 0 bases and J shed 3 bases, with 9 bases lying between them. Here the CDR3 DNA reads TGCGCCAGCAGCCAAGATTGGGCAGTCAATCAGCCCCAGCATTTT. Translated, it gives CASSQDWAVNQPQHF.

V is TRBV2 and J is TRBJ2-7, with 8 bases identical to TRBD2. CDR1 is SNHLY, CDR2 FYNNEI, per germline. V lost 11 bases to trimming and J lost 7 bases; unmatched junction nucleotides: 10. The CDR3 spans 12 residues. The CDR3 sequence: CAVRRAGGEQYF. The CDR3 bases are TGTGCCGTCCGGAGGGCGGGGGGAGAGCAGTACTTC. The whole variable domain, remainder taken from reference TRBV2 and TRBJ2-7, is EPEVTQTPSHQVTQMGQEVILRCVPISNHLYFYWYRQILGQKVEFLVSFYNNEISEKSEIFDDQFSVERPDGSNFTLKIRSTKLEDSAMYFCAVRRAGGEQYFGPGTRLTVT.

This clone was recorded only once. The chain is built from TRBV7-2 and TRBJ1-5, with D possibly being TRBD1 (5 bases). In germline, CDR1 is SGHTA, CDR2 FQGNSA. V lost 1 base to trimming and J lost 11 bases, with 18 bases between them. The CDR3 consists of 15 residues. The CDR3 coding sequence is TGTGCCAGCAGCTTAGGGGCAGGGTCTCCGCGGACCCAGCATTTT. This sequence encodes CASSLGAGSPRTQHF.

The chain links TRBV6-4 to TRBJ1-1; 9 bases align to TRBD1. The J segment lost 1 base and the V segment lost 6 bases, leaving 3 bases of the junction unmatched. This CDR3 has 14 amino acids. Germline values: CDR1 MRHNA, CDR2 SNTAGT. The CDR3 bases are TGTGCCAGCAGCGGGGGACAGGGGAACACTGAAGCTTTCTTT. Encoded protein: CASSGGQGNTEAFF.

The rearrangement joins TRBV25-1 to TRBJ2-2; 8 bases fit TRBD2. The V segment lost 3 bases and the J segment 5 bases; nucleotides outside the gene matches: 11. CDR1 is MGHDK, CDR2 SYGVNS, per germline. The CDR3 is 17 residues long. In DNA form, the CDR3 reads TGTGCCAGCAGTGACTCGGGGGGGCCGGTCCTAACCGGGGAGCTGTTTTTT. Its protein product is CASSDSGGPVLTGELFF.

This sequence joins TRBV13 and TRBJ2-7; D is perhaps TRBD1 (6 bases). This CDR3 region has 14 residues. Trimming pared 2 bases from V and 3 bases from J, leaving 11 bases between. The germline V gene has CDR1 PRHDT and CDR2 FYEKMQ (reference sequence). This chain's CDR3 is CASSLTTGNYEQYF. The CDR3 region has the DNA TGTGCCAGCAGCTTAACCACAGGGAACTACGAGCAGTACTTC.

V is TRBV5-3 and J is TRBJ2-1, with 7 bases fitting TRBD1. Being an ORF, TRBV5-3 has a function that is uncertain. V gave up 2 bases and J gave up 5 bases; unmatched junction bases: 10. CDR3 length equals 16 residues. The CDR3 DNA reads TGTGCCAGAAGCTTAACCCGGACAGGCGATAACAATGAGCAGTTCTTC. Residues: CARSLTRTGDNNEQFF.

This clone was seen only a few times. The genes are TRBV5-1 and TRBJ1-1; a weak D match, TRBD1 (6 bases). Germline loops: CDR1 SGHRS, CDR2 YFSETQ. CDR3 length: 14 residues. Trimming pared 4 bases from V and 1 base from J, leaving 11 bases between. CDR3 amino acids: CASSETGSNTEAFF. In nucleotides, the CDR3 is TGCGCCAGCAGCGAGACAGGATCGAACACTGAAGCTTTCTTT.

The V gene is TRBV27, the J gene TRBJ2-1; TRBD2 aligns across 9 bases. J lost 2 bases, V lost 5 bases, and 10 bases had no gene match. The germline gives CDR1 MNHEY, CDR2 SMNVEV (reference sequence). The CDR3 has 17 amino acids. The CDR3 sequence: CASSPSSSGDTYNEQFF. CDR3 coding DNA: TGTGCCAGCAGTCCCTCTTCTAGCGGGGATACCTACAATGAGCAGTTCTTC.